The 29 T cell receptor beta chains reported below all come from one sample, sequenced in a study of shared clonotypes between healthy human individuals. TCRdb's copy holds only in-frame clones and misses some; the assay was immunoSEQ multiplex PCR. This repertoire shows about 580,000 clones, about 98% found once; its top ten account for less than 0.35%. Selected positively for CCR7 and CD45RO-negative, naive CD8 cells excluded terminally differentiated effector memory CD45RA+ cells. Sequenced input: naive CD8+ T cells sorted from blood. The receptors here all came from a man aged 30 to 45 in good health.

This chain links TRBV27 with TRBJ1-1; D remains unclear. Germline CDR1 and CDR2: MNHEY and SMNVEV (reference sequence). The CDR3 consists of 13 residues. The V and J ends lost 3 bases and 4 bases respectively, with 9 bases between them. The CDR3 region has the DNA TGTGCCAGCAGTTTTTCTGTAGCCACTGAAGCTTTCTTT. This sequence encodes CASSFSVATEAFF.

This chain connects TRBV4-1 to TRBJ2-6, with TRBD2 as a possible D gene (6 bases). V lost 0 bases and J lost 0, with 15 bases in between. The CDR3 has 19 residues. Germline assignment: CDR1 MGHRA and CDR2 YSYEKL. CDR3 in amino acids: CASSQERGGRISGANVLTF. As DNA, the CDR3 is TGCGCCAGCAGCCAAGAAAGGGGAGGCAGGATCTCTGGGGCCAACGTCCTGACTTTC.

The V call is TRBV25-1, the J call TRBJ1-1; D may be TRBD1 (5 bases). Germline loops: CDR1 MGHDK, CDR2 SYGVNS. V dropped 1 base and J dropped 4 bases, with 7 bases sitting between them. The CDR3 loop spans 13 amino acids. This CDR3 is CASSEWGGTEAFF. CDR3 nucleotide sequence: TGTGCCAGCAGTGAATGGGGGGGCACTGAAGCTTTCTTT. The complete variable domain, with remaining parts taken from reference TRBV25-1 and TRBJ1-1, reads EADIYQTPRYLVIGTGKKITLECSQTMGHDKMYWYQQDPGMELHLIHYSYGVNSTEKGDLSSESTVSRIRTEHFPLTLESARPSHTSQYLCASSEWGGTEAFFGQGTRLTVV.

This CDR3 is CASSLSGRSSDTQYF. DNA for the CDR3: TGTGCCAGCAGCTTGTCCGGGAGGTCATCAGATACGCAGTATTTT. The chain combines TRBV5-4 with TRBJ2-3, with 7 nucleotides matching TRBD2. The CDR3 length is 15 residues. In germline, CDR1 is SGHNT, CDR2 YYREEE (reference sequence). Unmatched junction bases numbered 6, after V lost 1 base and J lost 4 bases. Combining the CDR3 with reference TRBV5-4 and TRBJ2-3 gives the whole variable domain ETGVTQSPTHLIKTRGQQVTLRCSSQSGHNTVSWYQQALGQGPQFIFQYYREEENGRGNFPPRFSGLQFPNYSSELNVNALELDDSALYLCASSLSGRSSDTQYFGPGTRLTVL.

V and J are TRBV7-8 and TRBJ2-3; 7 bases are a match to TRBD2. The V and J ends lost 8 bases and 2 bases, in that order; junction bases with no gene match: 13. The germline V gene has CDR1 SGHVS and CDR2 FQNEAQ. The CDR3 totals 16 residues. The CDR3 DNA sequence: TGTGCCAGCGCACCTTCTCTGGGGGGGTTCACAGATACGCAGTATTTT. It specifies CASAPSLGGFTDTQYF.

V is TRBV7-9 and J is TRBJ1-2; 11 bases agree with TRBD1. CDR1 SEHNR and CDR2 FQNEAQ come from the germline V gene (reference sequence). Trimming took 4 bases from V and 8 from J; bases not matched to a gene: 9. The CDR3 has 15 residues. CDR3 in amino acids: CASSSEDRGLEGYTF. DNA for the CDR3: TGTGCCAGCAGCTCGGAGGACAGGGGGCTGGAAGGCTACACCTTC.

The CDR3 DNA reads TGCGCCAGCAGCTTGGCCCGGAGCGGCTCTGGAAACACCATATATTTT. This sequence encodes CASSLARSGSGNTIYF. This sequence joins TRBV5-1 and TRBJ1-3; D not resolved. V was shortened by 0 bases and J by 0 bases, with 10 bases between the two germline ends. The germline gives CDR1 SGHRS, CDR2 YFSETQ. CDR3 length equals 16 residues.

This chain connects TRBV10-2 to TRBJ1-3; 7 bases align to TRBD1. The length of the CDR3 is 21 residues. The V segment lost 4 bases and the J segment 0 bases; nucleotides outside the gene matches: 21. Per germline, CDR1 WSHSY and CDR2 SAAADI. CDR3 residues: CASSGLRPGQPFVFSGNTIYF. DNA for the CDR3: TGCGCCAGCAGTGGCTTAAGGCCGGGACAGCCTTTCGTATTCTCTGGAAACACCATATATTTT.

This clone has just one count. V and J are TRBV30 and TRBJ2-2; D might be TRBD2 (5 bases). The V end was cut by 1 base, the J end by 1 base, with 22 bases between. Germline V lookup: CDR1 GTSNPN, CDR2 SVGIG (reference sequence). The CDR3 runs 19 residues. The CDR3 bases are TGTGCCTGGAGTGGAGTGGCTAGCAGCCTTATCCTGAACACCGGGGAGCTGTTTTTT. It is translated as CAWSGVASSLILNTGELFF.

This clone was recorded once. The chain recombines TRBV2 with TRBJ2-1, with 10 nucleotides matching TRBD2. CDR3 length: 15 residues. The J segment lost 8 bases and the V segment lost 11 bases, leaving 15 bases of the junction unmatched. Germline V gene lookup returns CDR1 SNHLY and CDR2 FYNNEI. In DNA, the CDR3 is TGTGCCCAGAGCGCTAGCGGGAGTACTGGGGATGAGCAGTTCTTC. Protein product: CAQSASGSTGDEQFF. Complete variable domain (other parts from reference TRBV2 and TRBJ2-1): EPEVTQTPSHQVTQMGQEVILRCVPISNHLYFYWYRQILGQKVEFLVSFYNNEISEKSEIFDDQFSVERPDGSNFTLKIRSTKLEDSAMYFCAQSASGSTGDEQFFGPGTRLTVL.

This clone was seen once. CDR3 residues: CSALLLRAGYTF. In DNA form, the CDR3 reads TGCAGCGCTCTCCTGCTTCGGGCCGGCTACACCTTC. The chain combines TRBV29-1 with TRBJ1-2; the D is unclear. The V end was cut by 7 bases, the J end by 8 bases, with 17 bases between. The CDR3 is 12 amino acids. Germline CDR1 is SQVTM and CDR2 is ANQGSEA.

To note about this clone: The identical CDR3 is also encoded by other nucleotide sequences in the sample. The rearrangement joins TRBV27 to TRBJ2-7; 13 bases fit TRBD2. The CDR3 length is 14 residues. In germline, CDR1 is MNHEY, CDR2 SMNVEV (reference sequence). The V and J ends lost 6 bases and 7 bases, in that order; junction bases with no gene match: 6. CDR3 loop: CASSPGLAGVEQYF. In nucleotides, the CDR3 is TGTGCCAGCAGCCCCGGACTAGCGGGAGTGGAGCAGTACTTC.

The genes are TRBV29-1 and TRBJ2-1; 8 bases fit TRBD1. This CDR3 comprises 14 residues. Germline CDR1 reads SQVTM; CDR2 reads ANQGSEA. V lost 6 bases, J lost 7 bases, and 11 bases stayed unmatched. CDR3: CSVSDGGTGNEQFF. The CDR3 region has the DNA TGCAGCGTATCCGACGGCGGGACAGGTAATGAGCAGTTCTTC.

The rearrangement links TRBV27 to TRBJ2-7; D may be TRBD2 (6 bases). Germline CDR1 and CDR2: MNHEY and SMNVEV (reference sequence). This CDR3 is 15 amino acids long. The V gene lost 5 bases and the J gene lost 2 bases, with 16 bases spanning the gap. CDR3 protein: CASSESPGLTYEQYF. The CDR3 DNA is TGTGCCAGCAGTGAGTCGCCGGGACTCACCTACGAGCAGTACTTC.

The DNA for the CDR3 is TGTGCCAGCAGCGCCCCGACTGCAGATACGCAGTATTTT. It translates to CASSAPTADTQYF. J is TRBJ2-3 and V is TRBV9; D not resolved. Trimming took off 3 bases at V and 4 bases at J, with 9 bases between the two ends. This CDR3 region has 13 residues. Germline loops: CDR1 SGDLS, CDR2 YYNGEE.

The V and J genes are TRBV18 and TRBJ2-5, with TRBD1 matching 7 bases. Losses at the gene ends were 4 bases for V and 5 bases for J; bases not matched to a gene: 4. CDR3 length: 13 amino acids. CDR1 KGHSH and CDR2 LQKENI come from the germline V gene. The CDR3 loop reads CASSRGGRETQYF. CDR3 bases: TGTGCCAGCTCACGAGGGGGCCGCGAGACCCAGTACTTC.

This clone was seen a handful of times. Distinct nucleotide sequences in the sample also encode this CDR3. This chain joins TRBV5-4 and TRBJ1-5; no clear D gene. The germline V and J ends were trimmed by 0 bases and 4 bases, with 2 bases remaining between them. The length of the CDR3 is 12 residues. Germline V lookup: CDR1 SGHNT, CDR2 YYREEE (reference sequence). The CDR3 loop is CASSLGNQPQHF. The CDR3 bases are TGTGCCAGCAGCTTGGGTAATCAGCCCCAGCATTTT.

The gene calls are TRBV27 and TRBJ2-2, with D perhaps TRBD2 (5 bases). This CDR3 region has 16 residues. The V and J ends lost 0 bases and 4 bases respectively, with 12 bases between them. CDR1 MNHEY and CDR2 SMNVEV come from the germline V gene (reference sequence). The DNA for the CDR3 is TGTGCCAGCAGTTTATCCCTCGGGGAGCTCACCGGGGAGCTGTTTTTT. Its protein product is CASSLSLGELTGELFF.

The chain employs TRBV7-2 and TRBJ1-2; a possible D gene is TRBD1 (6 bases). Germline V lookup: CDR1 SGHTA, CDR2 FQGNSA. This CDR3 has 13 amino acids. V was shortened by 5 bases and J by 3 bases, with 10 bases between the two germline ends. CDR3 in DNA: TGTGCCAGCAGCCTCGGACAGCACTATGGCTACACCTTC. Protein sequence: CASSLGQHYGYTF.

V usage is TRBV6-1 and J usage is TRBJ2-7; the D gene is possibly TRBD2 (6 bases). Trimming removed 6 bases at V and 2 bases at J, with 11 bases between. CDR3 length: 13 residues. CDR1 is MNHNS, CDR2 SASEGT, per germline. Written as DNA, the CDR3 is TGTGCCAGCAGCGGGAGAGCGGCCTACGAGCAGTACTTC. Its translation is CASSGRAAYEQYF.

The rearrangement joins TRBV7-9 to TRBJ1-5; the match to TRBD1 covers 9 bases. This CDR3 has 17 residues. The germline V gene has CDR1 SEHNR and CDR2 FQNEAQ (reference sequence). J was trimmed by 0 bases and V by 3 bases; bases with no gene match: 6. The CDR3 sequence is CASSFGTGRDSNQPQHF. CDR3 nucleotides: TGTGCCAGCAGCTTCGGGACAGGGAGGGATAGCAATCAGCCCCAGCATTTT.

The chain links TRBV11-2 to TRBJ2-7; 8 bases align to TRBD2. Germline V gene sequence: CDR1 SGHAT, CDR2 FQNNGV. V trimming: 0 bases; J trimming: 2 bases; junction bases outside the gene matches: 3. The CDR3 spans 15 residues. In DNA, the CDR3 is TGTGCCAGCAGCTTAGAGGCGGGAGGTGCCTACGAGCAGTACTTC. Translated, it gives CASSLEAGGAYEQYF.

CDR3 region: CATIPSGISYEQYF. Here the CDR3 DNA reads TGTGCCACCATTCCTAGCGGTATCTCCTACGAGCAGTACTTC. The J gene is TRBJ2-7, the V gene TRBV10-3, with 7 bases that match TRBD2. The CDR3 has 14 residues. V lost 10 bases, J lost 0 bases, and 9 bases stayed unmatched. In germline, CDR1 is ENHRY, CDR2 SYGVKD.

Of note for this clone: Other DNA sequences in this specimen translate into the identical CDR3. The chain joins TRBV27 to TRBJ2-7, with D tentatively TRBD1 (5 bases). This CDR3 contains 14 residues. Trimming removed 2 bases from V and 0 bases from J, with 8 bases in between. Germline CDR1 MNHEY, CDR2 SMNVEV (reference sequence). The CDR3 DNA is TGTGCCAGCAGTTTAGGCCAGGGCTCCTACGAGCAGTACTTC. The encoded protein is CASSLGQGSYEQYF.

The genes are TRBV4-3 and TRBJ1-5, with D perhaps TRBD1 (5 bases). Trimming shortened V by 4 bases and J by 4 bases, and 14 bases separated the two germline ends. CDR3 length equals 15 residues. The germline CDR1 and CDR2 sequences are LGHNA and YSLEER. This CDR3 is CASSRYRDGNQPQHF. The CDR3 coding sequence is TGCGCCAGCAGCCGTTACCGGGACGGGAATCAGCCCCAGCATTTT.

The genes are TRBV28 and TRBJ2-7, with D perhaps TRBD2 (6 bases). The CDR3 totals 14 residues. The V gene's germline CDR1 is MDHEN and CDR2 SYDVKM. The germline V and J ends were trimmed by 3 bases and 5 bases, with 14 bases remaining between them. The chain's CDR3 is CASSLERWTNEQYF. The CDR3 nucleotides read TGTGCCAGCAGTTTGGAGAGGTGGACTAACGAGCAGTACTTC.

The chain couples TRBV7-9 to TRBJ1-2; 7 bases map to TRBD1. Trimming removed 4 bases from V and 13 bases from J; junction bases left unmatched: 6. CDR3 length equals 11 residues. Germline CDR1 SEHNR, CDR2 FQNEAQ (reference sequence). The CDR3 region is CASSSGTALTF. As DNA, the CDR3 is TGTGCCAGCAGCTCTGGGACAGCCCTCACCTTC.

The rearrangement links TRBV28 to TRBJ2-1; no clear D. There are 13 residues in the CDR3. V was trimmed by 7 bases and J by 5 bases, leaving 12 bases between them. CDR1 is MDHEN and CDR2 is SYDVKM in the germline V gene. CDR3 in amino acids: CASTASSNNEQFF. For the CDR3, the DNA is TGTGCCAGCACGGCCAGCTCAAACAATGAGCAGTTCTTC.

This rearrangement joins TRBV7-6 to TRBJ2-2; D possibly corresponds to TRBD2 (6 bases). The CDR3 runs 14 residues. V was trimmed by 8 bases and J by 4 bases, leaving 14 bases between them. CDR1 SGHVS and CDR2 FNYEAQ come from the germline V gene. This chain's CDR3 is CASSEEGSTGELFF. The CDR3 DNA follows: TGTGCCAGCTCTGAGGAGGGTAGCACCGGGGAGCTGTTTTTT.